This TCR beta chain was obtained from a study of CD8 T cells in Susac syndrome. Roughly 0.45 to 1 ug RNA was reverse transcribed with random hexamers. TCR beta CDR3 was amplified by immunoSEQ multiplex PCR. This amplification extended across 54 Vbeta and 13 Jbeta segments. TCRdb re-derived calls from the immunoSEQ multiplex PCR reads in MiXCR, one entry per CDR3 protein. The sample yields hundreds of thousands of distinct CDR3 sequences, about 85% seen once. This clonotype was recorded once. The CDR3 totals 14 residues. The germline CDR1 and CDR2 sequences are SGHAT and FQNNGV. Trimming removed 5 bases from V and 7 bases from J; junction bases left unmatched: 5.

Sequencing was carried out using CD8+ T cells from PBMCs. The rearrangement links TRBV11-2 to TRBJ2-1, with TRBD1 matching over 10 bases. This receptor was obtained from a human donor with multiple sclerosis. The DNA of the CDR3 is TGTGCCAGCAGCATCGGGACAGGGGAGAATGAGCAGTTCTTC. Amino acid sequence: CASSIGTGENEQFF.